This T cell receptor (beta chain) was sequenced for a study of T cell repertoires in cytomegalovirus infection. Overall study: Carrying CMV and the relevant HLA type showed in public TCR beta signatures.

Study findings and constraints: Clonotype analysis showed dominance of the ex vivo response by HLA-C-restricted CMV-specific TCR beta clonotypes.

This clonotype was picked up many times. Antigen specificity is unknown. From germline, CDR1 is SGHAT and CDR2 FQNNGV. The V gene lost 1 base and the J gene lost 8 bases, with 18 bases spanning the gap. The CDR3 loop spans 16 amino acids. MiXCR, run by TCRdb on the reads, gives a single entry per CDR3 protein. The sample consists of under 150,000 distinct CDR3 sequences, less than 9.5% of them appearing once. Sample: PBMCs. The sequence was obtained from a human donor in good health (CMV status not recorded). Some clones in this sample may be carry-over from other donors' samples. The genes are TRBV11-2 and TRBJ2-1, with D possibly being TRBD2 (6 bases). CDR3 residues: CASSLGGDHLLDEQFF. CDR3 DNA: TGTGCCAGCAGCTTAGGGGGGGACCACCTTTTGGATGAGCAGTTCTTC.